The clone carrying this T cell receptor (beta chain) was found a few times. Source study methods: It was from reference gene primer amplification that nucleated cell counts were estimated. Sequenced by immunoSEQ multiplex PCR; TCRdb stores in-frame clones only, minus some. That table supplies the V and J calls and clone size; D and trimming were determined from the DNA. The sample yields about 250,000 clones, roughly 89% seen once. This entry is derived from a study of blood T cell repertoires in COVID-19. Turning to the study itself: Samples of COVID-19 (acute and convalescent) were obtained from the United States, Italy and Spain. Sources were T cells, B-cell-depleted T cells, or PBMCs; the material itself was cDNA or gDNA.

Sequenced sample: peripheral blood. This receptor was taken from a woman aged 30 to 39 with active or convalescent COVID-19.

CDR3 in DNA: TGTGCCAGCAGCGTACAGGGGCCTAACTATGGCTACACCTTC. Translated: CASSVQGPNYGYTF. The chain carries TRBV5-4 and TRBJ1-2; the match to TRBD1 covers 7 bases. The CDR3 totals 14 residues. Trimming took 4 bases from V and 0 from J; bases not matched to a gene: 3. CDR1 and CDR2 (germline): SGHNT, YYREEE (reference sequence).